This TCR beta chain stems from a study of T cells in Graves' hyperthyroidism and ophthalmopathy (dated by TCRdb to 2018 to 2020). At the level of the whole study: Peripheral blood samples were taken at the time of initial diagnosis, prior to any treatment. After sampling, hyperthyroidism patients received methimazole starting at 30 mg daily, and ophthalmopathy patients received high-dose intravenous methylprednisolone. An independent validation cohort of around 19 hyperthyroidism patients and about 15 patients who later progressed to ophthalmopathy tested prospective prediction of ophthalmopathy. A discovery cohort of about a hundred patients, fewer than 50 with Graves' ophthalmopathy and over 55 with stable Graves' hyperthyroidism, was used to find distinguishing TCR V-J signatures. In more than 5 Graves' hyperthyroidism patients, the study also compared T-cell repertoires from thyroid tissue with T-cell repertoires from blood. The 100 discovery patients were randomly split 7:3 into training and test sets. According to the paper, TCR Vbeta CDR3 sequencing was carried out on about 140 peripheral blood samples, which came from more than 40 ophthalmopathy, approximately 78 hyperthyroidism and approximately 17 progressor patients.

The TCR beta CDR3 regions were amplified from RNA transcripts. The TCR CDR3 was subjected to a first round of RT-PCR using the HTBI primer set and the Qiagen OneStep RT-PCR kit. Libraries were constructed in a second round of multiplex PCR, after which size selection and purification were performed. The libraries were sequenced on an Illumina HiSeq2000 using paired-end 100 bp reads. In the authors' own workflow: SOAPnuke was used to process the raw data, with reads discarded if the reads contained adapters or uncalled bases, had a mean Phred below 15, or lacked an exact constant-primer or identifier match. COPE v1.2.5 was used to merge the high-quality paired reads, and each unique nucleotide sequence was defined as a clonotype. MiTCR v1.1 was used to align the clonotypes against IMGT TRBV, TRBD and TRBJ reference segments. The analysis included only V-J combinations with a frequency above 0.0001, which together covered more than 99% of the repertoires. The TCS score was defined as the ratio of F50 (clonal expansion) to E x V (chaos), calculated using BLOSUM62-based TCRdist between CDR3 peptides within each V-J. Welch's t-statistics and random forest reduced fewer than 550 V-J features to 13, which were used in a naive Bayes classifier (R e1071). TCRdb reprocessed the public reads (quality trimming at Q25 with fastp, clone calling with MiXCR) and kept in-frame beta chains. CDR3 protein duplicates are merged, each entry listing the most common genes and DNA. The V and J calls and clone size come from TCRdb's table, not from the authors' own analysis. This sample has fewer than 200,000 distinct CDR3 sequences in its table, and approximately 9% of those were observed once. About 20% of the sample rests with the top ten.

What the study reported, not specific to this receptor: Ophthalmopathy was separated from stable hyperthyroidism by a 13 V-J signature model, with over 85% sensitivity and approximately 84% specificity obtained in cross-validation and 80%/75% obtained in testing. Most expanded thyroid clonotypes (frequency above 0.001) were also found in blood, which suggests that blood repertoires may mirror thyroid immune responses. No statistical method was used to set the sample size in advance, and investigators knew the group allocation. In validation, the model predicted progression to ophthalmopathy with 65% to 71% sensitivity and about 73% specificity, a median of approximately 6.5 months before onset.

Taken from cysteine to phenylalanine, the CDR3 has 13 residues. Left in the record is the CDR3 DNA by itself, 39 bases read in frame from the first base. Looking up the germline V gene (reference sequence) yields CDR1 GTSNPN and CDR2 SVGIG. Trimming costs V 4 bases and J 6 bases, and their ends lie 13 bases apart. Hyperthyroidism patients were newly diagnosed, with disease duration under 2 months, and aged 18 to 65 years. Patients with uncontrolled infections, other autoimmune diseases, pregnancy or lactation were excluded. Diagnoses were based on clinical symptoms, serum thyroxine and TRAb, thyroid ultrasound and orbital computed tomography. Blood from progressor patients was drawn when they were first diagnosed with hyperthyroidism, before any ophthalmopathy symptoms appeared. PBMCs were isolated from more than 9 ml of fresh peripheral blood by Ficoll-Paque density gradient centrifugation. Progressor patients were initially diagnosed with Graves' hyperthyroidism and developed ophthalmopathy during follow-up. Trizol reagent was used to extract total RNA, and RNA quality was then checked on an Agilent 2100 Bioanalyzer.

The table lists this clonotype with many counts. Its antigen is not yet known. Nothing much larger sits one base from this clone, and base qualities are not available. This receptor was taken from a woman between 18 and 29 years old with Graves' hyperthyroidism that later progressed to Graves' ophthalmopathy. The sample taken for sequencing was blood. The V gene is TRBV30 and the J gene is TRBJ2-1; tentative D gene TRBD1, with 5 bases matching. The DNA sequence is given as TGTGCCTGGAACATAGTCCAGGGCAATGAGCAGTTCTTC. It translates to CAWNIVQGNEQFF.